Following are 21 T cell receptor beta chains from one sample sequenced in a study of PD-1 blockade in classical Hodgkin lymphoma. Each patient relapsed following autologous stem cell transplantation, and prior brentuximab vedotin exposure differed. Assay: immunoSEQ multiplex PCR; the TCRdb copy retains only in-frame clones and omits some. The sample consists of fewer than 25,000 clones, roughly 89% of them appearing once. The starting material was peripheral blood mononuclear cells (PBMCs), obtained before the second cycle of nivolumab. Receptors originate from a human donor with classical Hodgkin lymphoma.

The CDR3 nucleotides read TGCGCCAGCAGCTTGTCAGGGGGACCCAATCAGCCCCAGCATTTT. It translates to CASSLSGGPNQPQHF. The chain has TRBV5-1 and TRBJ1-5; 7 bases map to TRBD1. CDR3 length equals 15 residues. Per germline, CDR1 SGHRS and CDR2 YFSETQ. V was pared by 1 base and J by 3 bases, with 4 bases of the junction left unmatched.

This chain joins TRBV5-1 and TRBJ1-1, with 9 bases fitting TRBD1. The CDR3 totals 15 residues. The V gene's germline CDR1 is SGHRS and CDR2 YFSETQ. After removal of 3 bases from V and 5 bases from J, the junction contained 8 bases not matched to a gene. CDR3 region: CASSWRGQGGTEAFF. The CDR3 coding sequence is TGCGCCAGCAGCTGGCGGGGACAGGGAGGTACTGAAGCTTTCTTT.

The chain joins TRBV5-1 to TRBJ1-4; no definite D call. Deletions cut 2 bases from V and 5 bases from J, with 13 bases between. This CDR3 region has 15 residues. Germline V gene sequence: CDR1 SGHRS, CDR2 YFSETQ. CDR3 nucleotide sequence: TGCGCCAGCAGCTTAATCGGCGGGATAAATGAAAAACTGTTTTTT. Translation: CASSLIGGINEKLFF.

J is TRBJ2-5 and V is TRBV4-2, with unresolved D. Germline V CDR1 and CDR2: LGHNA, YNFKEQ. Between the trimmed V and J ends, which lost 1 base and 3 bases, there was a span of 6 bases. The CDR3 contains 13 residues. The CDR3 protein is CASSQVEKETQYF. In DNA, the CDR3 is TGTGCCAGCAGCCAAGTTGAAAAAGAGACCCAGTACTTC.

This clone was seen just once. This chain uses TRBV2 with TRBJ1-2; TRBD1 matches 8 bases. V lost 8 bases, J lost 4 bases, and 6 bases stayed unmatched. The CDR3 has 13 amino acids. Germline CDR1 and CDR2: SNHLY and FYNNEI. The CDR3 DNA sequence: TGTGCCAGCCGAGACAGGGGTGGCTATGGCTACACCTTC. Protein product: CASRDRGGYGYTF.

The chain is built from TRBV7-9 and TRBJ2-1, with a weak D call TRBD2 (6 bases). The germline gives CDR1 SEHNR, CDR2 FQNEAQ (reference sequence). The CDR3 has 12 amino acids. With 2 bases removed from V and 7 bases from J, the gap between germline ends came to 6 bases. CDR3 sequence reads: CASSLRENEQFF. CDR3 coding DNA: TGTGCCAGCAGCTTACGGGAGAATGAGCAGTTCTTC.

V usage is TRBV14 and J usage is TRBJ1-4; no definite D call. V shed 1 base and J shed 5 bases, with 11 bases lying between them. The CDR3 is 15 residues long. The germline V gene encodes CDR1 SGHDN and CDR2 FVKESK. In DNA, the CDR3 is TGTGCCAGCAGCCAAGTGCGAGGGTCAAATGAAAAACTGTTTTTT. Protein sequence: CASSQVRGSNEKLFF.

The count of this clone is one. This chain connects TRBV7-9 to TRBJ1-1, with D perhaps matching TRBD1 (5 bases). The CDR3 extends over 14 amino acids. Germline loops: CDR1 SEHNR, CDR2 FQNEAQ (reference sequence). The V end was cut by 6 bases, the J end by 7 bases, with 18 bases between. CDR3 bases: TGTGCCAGCAGAGTGGGGGAGGGGACTATTGAAGCTTTCTTT. Translated: CASRVGEGTIEAFF. The entire variable domain, with the rest obtained from reference TRBV7-9 and TRBJ1-1, is as follows: DTGVSQNPRHKITKRGQNVTFRCDPISEHNRLYWYRQTLGQGPEFLTYFQNEAQLEKSRLLSDRFSAERPKGSFSTLEIQRTEQGDSAMYLCASRVGEGTIEAFFGQGTRLTVV.

The rearrangement joins TRBV5-1 to TRBJ2-2; 10 nucleotides agree with TRBD2. Looked up from germline, CDR1 is SGHRS and CDR2 is YFSETQ. V lost 1 base and J lost 6; bases outside the gene matches: 6. This CDR3 contains 16 residues. Here the CDR3 DNA reads TGCGCCAGCAGCTTGTCCAGCGGGGGGGCTGCCGGGGAGCTGTTTTTT. It specifies CASSLSSGGAAGELFF.

This clone is classed as large (0.1 to 1%). The rearrangement joins TRBV5-6 to TRBJ2-7, with a tentative D call TRBD2 (6 bases). CDR1 and CDR2 from the germline V gene are SGHDT and YYEEEE. The CDR3 loop spans 12 amino acids. Trimming stripped 2 bases from V and 7 bases from J, with 10 bases between. CDR3 sequence: CASSFYGGEQYF. CDR3 DNA sequence: TGTGCCAGCAGCTTCTATGGGGGGGAGCAGTACTTC.

This clone was seen a single time. The V gene is TRBV5-6, the J gene TRBJ2-1, with D hard to call. The CDR3 contains 14 residues. Germline V gene data show CDR1 as SGHDT and CDR2 as YYEEEE. The germline V and J ends were trimmed by 0 bases and 7 bases, with 11 bases remaining between them. The CDR3 DNA is TGTGCCAGCAGCTTGGATTGGGTGCGGAATGAGCAGTTCTTC. Encoded protein: CASSLDWVRNEQFF.

The gene calls are TRBV7-8 and TRBJ1-1; 10 bases agree with TRBD1. CDR1 is SGHVS, CDR2 FQNEAQ, per germline. Trimming removed 5 bases from V and 3 bases from J; junction bases left unmatched: 3. CDR3 length: 14 amino acids. The CDR3 region has the DNA TGTGCCAGCAGCCAAGGACAGGGGGACACTGAAGCTTTCTTT. Protein product: CASSQGQGDTEAFF.

V usage is TRBV5-1 and J usage is TRBJ2-5, with 10 bases that match TRBD2. The CDR3 consists of 16 residues. The germline gives CDR1 SGHRS, CDR2 YFSETQ. The V segment lost 6 bases and the J segment 5 bases; nucleotides outside the gene matches: 13. CDR3 sequence: CASTRLASGGGETQYF. The CDR3 nucleotides read TGCGCCAGCACTCGGTTGGCTAGCGGGGGCGGGGAGACCCAGTACTTC.

V usage is TRBV5-1 and J usage is TRBJ2-5, with 12 bases aligning to TRBD1. CDR1 is SGHRS, CDR2 YFSETQ, per germline. J gave up 2 bases and V 4 bases, and 6 bases lay outside the gene matches. The CDR3 is made up of 16 amino acids. CDR3 region: CASSGGTGGYQETQYF. The CDR3 nucleotides read TGCGCCAGCAGCGGAGGGACAGGGGGCTATCAAGAGACCCAGTACTTC. The entire variable domain, with the rest obtained from reference TRBV5-1 and TRBJ2-5, is as follows: KAGVTQTPRYLIKTRGQQVTLSCSPISGHRSVSWYQQTPGQGLQFLFEYFSETQRNKGNFPGRFSGRQFSNSRSEMNVSTLELGDSALYLCASSGGTGGYQETQYFGPGTRLLVL.

Only one count was recorded for this clone. CDR3: CASSQVDLTSYNEQFF. The CDR3 region has the DNA TGCGCCAGCAGCCAAGTCGACCTTACCTCTTACAATGAGCAGTTCTTC. V usage is TRBV4-1 and J usage is TRBJ2-1; D not certain. Germline loops: CDR1 MGHRA, CDR2 YSYEKL. Between the trimmed V and J ends, which lost 1 base and 4 bases, there was a span of 14 bases. The CDR3 contains 16 residues.

By share, this clone ranks as medium-sized. V and J are TRBV9 and TRBJ2-3; D gene unclear. The CDR3 is made up of 11 amino acids. Germline V CDR1 and CDR2: SGDLS, YYNGEE. Trimming stripped 2 bases from V and 4 bases from J, with 2 bases between. CDR3 amino acids: CASSVPDTQYF. CDR3 nucleotides: TGTGCCAGCAGCGTGCCAGATACGCAGTATTTT.

V usage is TRBV7-9 and J usage is TRBJ2-1; 8 bases fit TRBD1. The CDR3 runs 14 residues. The ends lost 6 bases at V and 2 bases at J; junction bases unmatched: 3. Germline V gene data show CDR1 as SEHNR and CDR2 as FQNEAQ (reference sequence). The CDR3 DNA sequence: TGTGCCAGCAGGACAGGGGTACCCTACAATGAGCAGTTCTTC. Translating it yields CASRTGVPYNEQFF.

The chain recombines TRBV6-5 with TRBJ1-2; 8 bases align to TRBD1. CDR1 and CDR2 (germline): MNHEY, SVGAGI. The CDR3 spans 12 residues. With 6 bases clipped from V and 7 bases from J, the junction kept 4 bases outside the gene matches. CDR3 sequence reads: CASSPDRVGYTF. The CDR3 DNA reads TGTGCCAGCAGCCCGGACAGGGTTGGCTACACCTTC.

The chain employs TRBV2 and TRBJ2-2, with D perhaps matching TRBD1 (6 bases). This CDR3 is 14 amino acids long. The germline CDR1 and CDR2 sequences are SNHLY and FYNNEI. The V and J ends lost 6 bases and 5 bases respectively, with 13 bases between them. The DNA for the CDR3 is TGTGCCAGCAGATACAGGGCTGGAACCGGGGAGCTGTTTTTT. Protein product: CASRYRAGTGELFF.

The chain is built from TRBV5-1 and TRBJ1-6, with 10 nucleotides matching TRBD1. Looked up from germline, CDR1 is SGHRS and CDR2 is YFSETQ. With V trimmed by 4 bases and J by 9 bases, 13 bases remained unmatched. This CDR3 has 17 amino acids. The CDR3 region is CASSQQTGGAHTSPLHF. CDR3 coding DNA: TGCGCCAGCAGCCAACAGACAGGGGGCGCGCATACTTCACCCCTCCACTTT.

The V call is TRBV7-9, the J call TRBJ2-3; the match to TRBD2 covers 7 bases. V dropped 1 base and J dropped 2; count of bases not matched to a gene: 6. CDR3 length equals 16 residues. Germline loops: CDR1 SEHNR, CDR2 FQNEAQ (reference sequence). This CDR3 reads CASSLDIGGSTDTQYF. The CDR3 bases are TGTGCCAGCAGCTTAGACATCGGGGGGTCCACAGATACGCAGTATTTT. Full variable domain (rest looked up from reference TRBV7-9 and TRBJ2-3): DTGVSQNPRHKITKRGQNVTFRCDPISEHNRLYWYRQTLGQGPEFLTYFQNEAQLEKSRLLSDRFSAERPKGSFSTLEIQRTEQGDSAMYLCASSLDIGGSTDTQYFGPGTRLTVL.